Each of the 18 T cell receptor beta chains below was sequenced from the same sample in a study of cytomegalovirus exposure and HLA in healthy donors. The PCR made use of 60 Vbeta and 13 Jbeta primers. Using immunoSEQ multiplex PCR, the repertoire was profiled, and TCRdb retains in-frame clones only, with some absent. The sample shows approximately 160,000 clones, almost 85% of them seen only once. Sample: PBMCs. Every receptor here comes from a boy aged 2 to 10 in good health and CMV-seronegative.

The gene calls are TRBV4-1 and TRBJ2-2; D unresolved. The CDR3 has 16 residues. Germline-derived CDR1 and CDR2 are MGHRA and YSYEKL. Trimming left V 1 base short and J 3 bases short, with 12 bases between. The CDR3 nucleotides read TGCGCCAGCAGCCAAGTAGAGGCCATCGACACCGGGGAGCTGTTTTTT. This codes for CASSQVEAIDTGELFF.

The chain combines TRBV18 with TRBJ2-1; 9 bases map to TRBD2. CDR3 length: 17 amino acids. Germline V CDR1 and CDR2: KGHSH, LQKENI. V trimming: 2 bases; J trimming: 2 bases; junction bases outside the gene matches: 7. The CDR3 DNA reads as TGTGCCAGCTCACCAGGAGATGGCGGGAGGGCCTACAATGAGCAGTTCTTC. Its translation is CASSPGDGGRAYNEQFF.

The V call is TRBV19, the J call TRBJ2-7; 11 bases agree with TRBD1. The CDR3 covers 14 residues. The V gene end was trimmed by 6 bases and the J gene end by 6 bases; junction bases not matched to a gene: 7. CDR1 is LNHDA and CDR2 is SQIVND in the germline V gene (reference sequence). This chain's CDR3 is CASRGDRGGGEQYF. CDR3 in DNA: TGTGCCAGTAGAGGGGACAGGGGGGGAGGCGAGCAGTACTTC.

The V call is TRBV6-9, the J call TRBJ2-7; D remains unclear. Deletions cut 8 bases from V and 5 bases from J, with 16 bases between. Germline values: CDR1 MNHGY, CDR2 SVAAGI. The CDR3 totals 13 residues. CDR3 nucleotide sequence: TGTGCCAGCGCACAGACGGAATTCGACGAGCAGTACTTC. Its protein is CASAQTEFDEQYF.

The CDR3, as DNA: TGCGCCAGCAGCTTGGGACAGGGTGGCGAAAAACTGTTTTTT. Its protein is CASSLGQGGEKLFF. V usage is TRBV5-1 and J usage is TRBJ1-4; TRBD1 aligns across 7 bases. This CDR3 is built from 14 residues. CDR1 is SGHRS, CDR2 YFSETQ, per germline. V trimming: 0 bases; J trimming: 8 bases; junction bases outside the gene matches: 4.

The CDR3 region has the DNA TGTGCCACCGCCGCAGGGGGCGATTACGAGCAGTACTTC. Its protein is CATAAGGDYEQYF. The rearrangement links TRBV19 to TRBJ2-7, with 8 bases lining up with TRBD1. Per the germline V gene, CDR1 is LNHDA and CDR2 is SQIVND (reference sequence). With V trimmed by 10 bases and J by 4 bases, 9 bases remained unmatched. This CDR3 comprises 13 residues.

The rearrangement joins TRBV27 to TRBJ2-1; 13 positions agree with TRBD2. Germline CDR1 reads MNHEY; CDR2 reads SMNVEV (reference sequence). V trimming: 5 bases; J trimming: 7 bases; junction bases outside the gene matches: 17. The CDR3 runs to 19 residues. The CDR3 bases are TGTGCCAGCAGTCCGAACCCGGGACTAGCGGGACAAGATCCAAATGAGCAGTTCTTC. Amino acid sequence: CASSPNPGLAGQDPNEQFF.

J is TRBJ2-7 and V is TRBV18; perhaps TRBD2 as D (6 bases). CDR3 length: 16 residues. The V end lost 1 base, the J end lost 4 bases, and 17 bases lay between the germline ends. CDR1 and CDR2 from the germline V gene are KGHSH and LQKENI. DNA of the CDR3: TGTGCCAGCTCACCACAACCGGGACTGGCTGGGTACGAGCAGTACTTC. Translated: CASSPQPGLAGYEQYF.

The chain carries TRBV2 and TRBJ1-5; the match to TRBD1 covers 8 bases. This CDR3 comprises 13 residues. Germline CDR1 and CDR2: SNHLY and FYNNEI. After removal of 4 bases from V and 6 bases from J, the junction contained 2 bases not matched to a gene. CDR3 in DNA: TGTGCCAGCAGTGGGGACAGGCGTCAGCCCCAGCATTTT. As protein: CASSGDRRQPQHF.

This clone was counted once. The genes are TRBV29-1 and TRBJ1-4; D is unresolved. V was trimmed by 4 bases and J by 8 bases, leaving 17 bases between them. This CDR3 has 14 residues. Germline V gene lookup returns CDR1 SQVTM and CDR2 ANQGSEA. The CDR3 DNA sequence: TGCAGCGTTGGTCAATTCAGTGAGGGCGAAAAACTGTTTTTT. It specifies CSVGQFSEGEKLFF.

The rearrangement joins TRBV11-2 to TRBJ2-5; D might be TRBD2 (6 bases). Germline values: CDR1 SGHAT, CDR2 FQNNGV. V lost 1 base to trimming and J lost 3 bases, with 12 bases between them. The CDR3 runs to 15 residues. Here the CDR3 reads CASSLAGWGEETQYF. The CDR3 region has the DNA TGTGCCAGCAGCTTAGCCGGATGGGGGGAAGAGACCCAGTACTTC.

The CDR3 coding sequence is TGTGCCAGCAGCCCCTATAGCGGGAGCGACGAGCAGTACTTC. Translating gives CASSPYSGSDEQYF. The chain carries TRBV25-1 and TRBJ2-7, with 9 bases identical to TRBD2. CDR3 length: 14 amino acids. The J segment lost 5 bases and the V segment lost 6 bases, leaving 8 bases of the junction unmatched. Germline CDR1 reads MGHDK; CDR2 reads SYGVNS.

The chain combines TRBV27 with TRBJ2-1; TRBD1 aligns across 7 bases. V was pared by 5 bases and J by 8 bases, with 12 bases of the junction left unmatched. Germline CDR1 and CDR2: MNHEY and SMNVEV (reference sequence). CDR3 length equals 15 residues. The CDR3 DNA reads TGTGCCAGCAGTCGGTACAGGGGACACGAAGATGAGCAGTTCTTC. It specifies CASSRYRGHEDEQFF.

The chain recombines TRBV19 with TRBJ1-1; D call uncertain. V lost 3 bases to trimming and J lost 1 base, with 15 bases between them. This CDR3 is 16 amino acids long. Germline assignment: CDR1 LNHDA and CDR2 SQIVND (reference sequence). Written as DNA, the CDR3 is TGTGCCAGTAGTATCCGCGGCGGCCCATGGAACACTGAAGCTTTCTTT. It translates to CASSIRGGPWNTEAFF.

The rearrangement uses TRBV11-2 and TRBJ2-6; 8 bases align to TRBD1. Unmatched junction bases numbered 10, after V lost 4 bases and J lost 2 bases. Germline assignment: CDR1 SGHAT and CDR2 FQNNGV. The length of the CDR3 is 18 residues. Written as DNA, the CDR3 is TGTGCCAGCAGCTCCTCCGGGACAGGATGGACTGGGGCCAACGTCCTGACTTTC. Translation: CASSSSGTGWTGANVLTF.

This chain connects TRBV27 to TRBJ1-2; no clear D gene. Between the trimmed V and J ends, which lost 4 bases and 6 bases, there was a span of 12 bases. The CDR3 has 13 amino acids. The germline V gene has CDR1 MNHEY and CDR2 SMNVEV (reference sequence). The CDR3: CASSWEGSNGYTF. In DNA, the CDR3 is TGTGCCAGCAGTTGGGAGGGAAGTAATGGCTACACCTTC.

The chain joins TRBV6-1 to TRBJ1-6; no reliable D call. The CDR3 has 16 residues. From germline, CDR1 is MNHNS and CDR2 SASEGT. V gave up 4 bases and J gave up 7 bases, with 17 bases separating them. CDR3 DNA sequence: TGTGCCAGCAGTGCCCCCCATGGCAAACCCAATTCACCCCTCCACTTT. It encodes CASSAPHGKPNSPLHF.

The chain is built from TRBV7-8 and TRBJ1-5; perhaps TRBD1 as D (5 bases). Trimming shortened V by 5 bases and J by 13 bases, and 15 bases separated the two germline ends. CDR1 SGHVS and CDR2 FQNEAQ come from the germline V gene. This CDR3 is built from 12 residues. The CDR3 reads CASSRSQELQHF. The CDR3 DNA reads TGTGCCAGCAGCCGATCACAGGAGTTGCAGCATTTT.